Below are 24 T cell receptor beta chains sequenced from a single sample in a study of blood T cells in healthy people across ages. A J-beta primer mix and a sample-barcoded 5' primer were used in a second PCR of roughly 6 to 11 cycles. A single record per CDR3 protein comes from TCRdb applying MiXCR to the 5' RACE reads. The table has hundreds of thousands of distinct CDR3 sequences, around 21% seen once. Sequencing input: blood. Source of these receptors: a man between 65 and 85 years old in good health.

The J gene is TRBJ2-1, the V gene TRBV19; D not resolved. The CDR3 is made up of 11 amino acids. The V gene's germline CDR1 is LNHDA and CDR2 SQIVND (reference sequence). Deletions cut 6 bases from V and 9 bases from J, with 9 bases between. CDR3 DNA sequence: TGTGCCAGTAGCTCCGCCATTGAGCAGTTCTTC. Protein sequence: CASSSAIEQFF.

This rearrangement joins TRBV28 to TRBJ1-5, with D maybe TRBD1 (6 bases). Germline loops: CDR1 MDHEN, CDR2 SYDVKM. The CDR3 has 15 amino acids. Trimming removed 3 bases from V and 0 bases from J, with 9 bases in between. The CDR3 spells CASSFGTNSNQPQHF. The CDR3 DNA reads as TGTGCCAGCAGTTTCGGGACAAATAGCAATCAGCCCCAGCATTTT.

The sample holds a few counts of this clonotype. The chain joins TRBV6-1 to TRBJ1-2; TRBD1 aligns across 9 bases. V lost 3 bases to trimming and J lost 4 bases; unmatched junction nucleotides: 6. Germline CDR1 reads MNHNS; CDR2 reads SASEGT. CDR3 length equals 15 residues. The CDR3 loop reads CASSEWTGAGYGYTF. The CDR3, as DNA: TGTGCCAGCAGTGAGTGGACAGGGGCGGGCTATGGCTACACCTTC.

The rearrangement links TRBV12-5 to TRBJ2-5, with D perhaps matching TRBD1 (5 bases). Trimming took off 5 bases at V and 1 base at J, with 8 bases between the two ends. This CDR3 contains 13 residues. The germline V gene encodes CDR1 LGHNT and CDR2 FRNRAP. The CDR3 DNA reads as TGTGCTAGTGGTCCTGGGGCCCAAGAGACCCAGTACTTC. This codes for CASGPGAQETQYF.

The chain carries TRBV20-1 and TRBJ2-5; 8 bases are a match to TRBD2. The CDR3 extends over 14 amino acids. Germline trimming cut 2 bases from V and 2 bases from J; bases unmatched to any gene: 4. Germline values: CDR1 DFQATT, CDR2 SNEGSKA (reference sequence). The CDR3 nucleotides read TGCAGTGCTAGACCGGGGGGGGGTCAAGAGACCCAGTACTTC. This sequence encodes CSARPGGGQETQYF.

Many counts were recorded for this clonotype. The rearrangement joins TRBV4-3 to TRBJ2-2; no clear D. Trimming pared 4 bases from V and 3 bases from J, leaving 9 bases between. Germline V lookup: CDR1 LGHNA, CDR2 YSLEER. CDR3 length: 14 amino acids. This CDR3 is CASSPGRHTGELFF. The CDR3, as DNA: TGCGCCAGCAGCCCCGGCAGACACACCGGGGAGCTGTTTTTT.

This clonotype was recorded at least ten times. The chain links TRBV28 to TRBJ2-4; 8 bases match TRBD2. The CDR3 extends over 16 amino acids. Germline lookup yields CDR1 MDHEN and CDR2 SYDVKM. Trimming removed 6 bases from V and 0 bases from J; junction bases left unmatched: 7. The CDR3 nucleotides are TGTGCCAGCAGCCCTAGCGGGCCCTTAGCCAAAAACATTCAGTACTTC. Protein product: CASSPSGPLAKNIQYF.

This chain joins TRBV7-2 and TRBJ2-7; D not certain. The ends were cut back, 1 base at V and 4 bases at J, with 11 bases in the middle. This CDR3 spans 14 amino acids. Germline CDR1 reads SGHTA; CDR2 reads FQGNSA. The CDR3 DNA sequence: TGTGCCAGCAGCTTAGGACCGACCCAATACGAGCAGTACTTC. Translating it yields CASSLGPTQYEQYF.

This clonotype was counted only a few times. The chain employs TRBV29-1 and TRBJ1-1; 12 positions agree with TRBD1. Germline values: CDR1 SQVTM, CDR2 ANQGSEA. V lost 6 bases and J lost 10; bases outside the gene matches: 6. CDR3 size: 12 residues. DNA of the CDR3: TGCAGCGTCGGGGGACAGGGGGCTGGAGCTTTCTTT. Amino acid sequence: CSVGGQGAGAFF.

Concerning this clonotype itself: Germline and junction disagree at one end, which may indicate a read error. J is TRBJ1-3 and V is TRBV20-1; D call uncertain. The CDR3 runs 11 residues. The germline V gene has CDR1 DFQATT and CDR2 SNEGSKA (reference sequence). This CDR3 reads CGRSSGNTIYF. CDR3 sequence (DNA): TGTGGGCGGAGCTCTGGAAACACCATATATTTT.

The genes are TRBV7-2 and TRBJ2-1, with 10 bases matching TRBD2. Per the germline V gene, CDR1 is SGHTA and CDR2 is FQGNSA. The CDR3 spans 16 residues. With V trimmed by 1 base and J by 7 bases, 7 bases remained unmatched. This CDR3 reads CASSLEAGGPWNEQFF. As DNA, the CDR3 is TGTGCCAGCAGCTTAGAAGCGGGAGGGCCGTGGAATGAGCAGTTCTTC.

This chain connects TRBV2 to TRBJ2-1, with a tentative D call TRBD1 (5 bases). CDR1 is SNHLY, CDR2 FYNNEI, per germline. The CDR3 sequence is 14 residues long. V was shortened by 2 bases and J by 4 bases, with 9 bases between the two germline ends. The CDR3 DNA follows: TGTGCCAGCAGTGAAAGGACAATGTACAATGAGCAGTTCTTC. Residues: CASSERTMYNEQFF.

Only a few counts were recorded for this clonotype. The V and J genes are TRBV3-1 and TRBJ2-7; D gene uncertain. V lost 1 base, J lost 4 bases, and 5 bases lay in between. The CDR3 loop spans 12 amino acids. Germline V gives CDR1 LGHDT, CDR2 YNNKEL (reference sequence). CDR3 coding DNA: TGTGCCAGCAGCCAAGTCTTTTACGAGCAGTACTTC. Amino acids: CASSQVFYEQYF.

The sample holds a few counts of this clonotype. This rearrangement joins TRBV7-2 to TRBJ2-5; weak D call: TRBD1 (6 bases). Germline CDR1 SGHTA, CDR2 FQGNSA. The germline V and J ends were trimmed by 1 base and 4 bases, with 10 bases remaining between them. There are 14 residues in the CDR3. CDR3 sequence: CASSLVVGAETQYF. DNA of the CDR3: TGTGCCAGCAGCTTAGTCGTGGGGGCAGAGACCCAGTACTTC.

This clonotype was seen only a few times. The junction shows a germline mismatch at one end, possibly a read error. This chain uses TRBV5-4 with TRBJ1-1; 10 positions agree with TRBD1. This CDR3 is built from 15 residues. The germline gives CDR1 SGHNT, CDR2 YYREEE (reference sequence). The CDR3 DNA reads TGTGCCAGCAGCATTCGACAGGGGGCGCGCCCTGAGGCTTTCTTT. Amino acids: CASSIRQGARPEAFF.

The rearrangement joins TRBV3-1 to TRBJ2-4, with D possibly being TRBD2 (6 bases). Germline CDR1 LGHDT, CDR2 YNNKEL (reference sequence). With 1 base removed from V and 5 bases from J, the gap between germline ends came to 15 bases. The CDR3 contains 16 residues. This chain's CDR3 is CASSQGYGGVENIQYF. Written as DNA, the CDR3 is TGTGCCAGCAGCCAAGGGTACGGGGGAGTAGAAAACATTCAGTACTTC.

Only a few counts were recorded for this clonotype. One end of the junction is discordant with germline, which a read error may explain. The rearrangement uses TRBV15 and TRBJ2-3; perhaps D is TRBD1 or TRBD2 (5 bases each). Germline V gene sequence: CDR1 LNHNV, CDR2 YYDKDF (reference sequence). This CDR3 has 15 amino acids. The chain's CDR3 is CATSREATNPGTQYF. DNA for the CDR3: TGCGCCACCAGCAGGGAAGCGACTAACCCAGGTACGCAGTATTTT.

The CDR3 DNA is TGTGCCAGCACTGAGGGGACATGGAACACCGGGGAGCTGTTTTTT. It encodes CASTEGTWNTGELFF. The chain carries TRBV7-9 and TRBJ2-2; a possible D gene is TRBD1 (6 bases). Per the germline V gene, CDR1 is SEHNR and CDR2 is FQNEAQ (reference sequence). The CDR3 loop spans 15 amino acids. V lost 7 bases to trimming and J lost 1 base, with 13 bases between them.

The chain joins TRBV12-3 or TRBV12-4 to TRBJ2-7; perhaps TRBD2 as D (5 bases). V dropped 5 bases and J dropped 3 bases, with 14 bases sitting between them. The CDR3 is made up of 14 amino acids. CDR3: CASSTSGPYYEQYF. CDR3 coding DNA: TGTGCCAGCAGTACTAGTGGCCCTTACTACGAGCAGTACTTC.

This clonotype came up many times. The rearrangement joins TRBV7-2 to TRBJ2-3; D is possibly TRBD1 or TRBD2 (7 bases each). This CDR3 contains 15 residues. V lost 5 bases, J lost 0 bases, and 12 bases lay in between. Per germline, CDR1 SGHTA and CDR2 FQGNSA. This CDR3 reads CASSQGGGSTDTQYF. The DNA for the CDR3 is TGTGCCAGCAGCCAGGGGGGGGGAAGCACAGATACGCAGTATTTT.

V gene TRBV20-1 combines with J gene TRBJ1-5, with D possibly matching TRBD1 (6 bases). Germline-derived CDR1 and CDR2 are DFQATT and SNEGSKA (reference sequence). The CDR3 runs to 14 residues. Trimming removed 6 bases from V and 0 bases from J, with 12 bases in between. The CDR3 nucleotides are TGCAGTGCCTGGGACACCATTAGCAATCAGCCCCAGCATTTT. It is translated as CSAWDTISNQPQHF.

The chain carries TRBV27 and TRBJ2-4; 8 bases agree with TRBD2. This CDR3 contains 11 residues. With V trimmed by 8 bases and J by 9 bases, 3 bases remained unmatched. The germline CDR1 and CDR2 sequences are MNHEY and SMNVEV (reference sequence). The CDR3: CASSGGSIQYF. The CDR3 DNA reads as TGTGCCAGCTCGGGGGGGAGCATTCAGTACTTC.

V and J are TRBV5-1 and TRBJ2-2, with 12 bases fitting TRBD2. The V gene end was trimmed by 4 bases and the J gene end by 2 bases; junction bases not matched to a gene: 3. CDR3 size: 16 residues. The V gene's germline CDR1 is SGHRS and CDR2 YFSETQ. For the CDR3, the DNA is TGCGCCAGCAGCCAGACTAGCGGGGGAAACACCGGGGAGCTGTTTTTT. Encoded protein: CASSQTSGGNTGELFF.

In its sample, this clonotype was seen a few times. This rearrangement joins TRBV20-1 to TRBJ2-2; D is unclear. The V gene's germline CDR1 is DFQATT and CDR2 SNEGSKA (reference sequence). CDR3 size: 14 residues. Trimming took off 0 bases at V and 2 bases at J, with 7 bases between the two ends. The CDR3 spells CSAREGSNTGELFF. CDR3 DNA: TGCAGTGCTAGAGAGGGCAGTAACACCGGGGAGCTGTTTTTT.